Each of the 20 T cell receptor beta chains below was sequenced from the same sample in a study of cytomegalovirus exposure and HLA in healthy donors. Both 60 Vbeta primers and 13 Jbeta primers went into the PCR. TCRdb keeps only in-frame clones here, not all; method: immunoSEQ multiplex PCR. Here the sample spans around 120,000 clones, about 80% being singletons. The specimen sequenced was PBMCs. The receptors originated from a woman aged 35 to 49 in good health and CMV-seropositive.

As to this clone: The junction departs from the called germline gene at one end, perhaps through a read error. The chain has TRBV25-1 and TRBJ1-4; D is possibly TRBD1 (6 bases). The germline CDR1 and CDR2 sequences are MGHDK and SYGVNS. The CDR3 is 10 amino acids. CDR3 in amino acids: CASSEEDSPF. Here the CDR3 DNA reads TGTGCCAGCAGTGAAGAGGACAGCCCATTT.

The chain combines TRBV29-1 with TRBJ1-3, with TRBD1 matching 7 bases. Germline values: CDR1 SQVTM, CDR2 ANQGSEA. V gave up 5 bases and J gave up 2 bases; unmatched junction bases: 6. The CDR3 is 14 amino acids. In DNA form, the CDR3 reads TGCAGCGTTCAGCGCGGGACAGCTGGAAACACCATATATTTT. It encodes CSVQRGTAGNTIYF.

The chain recombines TRBV10-3 with TRBJ1-2; D might be TRBD1 (6 bases). This CDR3 has 15 amino acids. Germline values: CDR1 ENHRY, CDR2 SYGVKD. Trimming left V 0 bases short and J 2 bases short, with 10 bases between. DNA for the CDR3: TGTGCCATCAGTGAGTCGGCAGGGGCCAACTATGGCTACACCTTC. It yields the protein CAISESAGANYGYTF.

This chain connects TRBV29-1 to TRBJ2-7; D uncertain. V lost 3 bases, J lost 3 bases, and 21 bases lay in between. This CDR3 contains 16 residues. CDR1 and CDR2 from the germline V gene are SQVTM and ANQGSEA. The CDR3 nucleotides are TGCAGCGTTGAGACTCTCGGCCTCAAAAATATCTACGAGCAGTACTTC. Its translation is CSVETLGLKNIYEQYF.

The genes are TRBV7-9 and TRBJ2-1, with TRBD1 matching over 7 bases. The V segment lost 2 bases and the J segment 1 base; nucleotides outside the gene matches: 2. The CDR3 contains 15 residues. Germline CDR1 is SEHNR and CDR2 is FQNEAQ (reference sequence). CDR3: CASSLRQGSYNEQFF. The CDR3 nucleotides read TGTGCCAGCAGCTTAAGACAGGGTTCCTACAATGAGCAGTTCTTC.

The gene calls are TRBV6-5 and TRBJ2-7; TRBD1 matches 11 bases. Unmatched junction bases numbered 6, after V lost 6 bases and J lost 5 bases. This CDR3 contains 14 residues. Germline V gene sequence: CDR1 MNHEY, CDR2 SVGAGI. The CDR3 DNA follows: TGTGCCAGCAGAGGGACAGGGGGGCCCAACGAGCAGTACTTC. It codes for CASRGTGGPNEQYF.

Only one count was recorded for this clone. As DNA, the CDR3 is TGCGCCAGCAGCTTTAGTGGCGGGGGGGGAACAGATACGCAGTATTTT. Protein sequence: CASSFSGGGGTDTQYF. This sequence joins TRBV5-1 and TRBJ2-3; TRBD2 matches 9 bases. Germline trimming cut 2 bases from V and 3 bases from J; bases unmatched to any gene: 7. The CDR3 loop spans 16 amino acids. Germline CDR1 is SGHRS and CDR2 is YFSETQ. Full variable domain (rest looked up from reference TRBV5-1 and TRBJ2-3): KAGVTQTPRYLIKTRGQQVTLSCSPISGHRSVSWYQQTPGQGLQFLFEYFSETQRNKGNFPGRFSGRQFSNSRSEMNVSTLELGDSALYLCASSFSGGGGTDTQYFGPGTRLTVL.

CDR3 nucleotides: TGTGCCAGCAGTTACTCCCGGGGTAGGCCCTACGAGCAGTACTTC. This sequence encodes CASSYSRGRPYEQYF. The V and J genes are TRBV6-5 and TRBJ2-7, with D possibly matching TRBD2 (5 bases). The CDR3 is 15 residues long. The V and J ends lost 0 bases and 2 bases respectively, with 11 bases between them. The germline gives CDR1 MNHEY, CDR2 SVGAGI.

The chain recombines TRBV2 with TRBJ2-3, with 11 nucleotides matching TRBD1. The CDR3 covers 14 residues. The germline gives CDR1 SNHLY, CDR2 FYNNEI. V dropped 7 bases and J dropped 3; count of bases not matched to a gene: 3. Here the CDR3 reads CASNRDRGTDTQYF. The CDR3 region has the DNA TGTGCCAGCAACAGGGACAGGGGGACAGATACGCAGTATTTT.

This sequence joins TRBV5-1 and TRBJ2-5; D is unclear. CDR3 length: 13 residues. Germline V CDR1 and CDR2: SGHRS, YFSETQ. V dropped 1 base and J dropped 1 base, with 5 bases sitting between them. The DNA of the CDR3 is TGCGCCAGCAGCTTGAGGAGCCAAGAGACCCAGTACTTC. Protein product: CASSLRSQETQYF.

This clone was counted a single time. V gene TRBV2 combines with J gene TRBJ2-7, with D tentatively TRBD2 (5 bases). In germline, CDR1 is SNHLY, CDR2 FYNNEI. V was pared by 6 bases and J by 0 bases, with 12 bases between. This CDR3 has 14 residues. The CDR3 reads CASRRVPSSYEQYF. For the CDR3, the DNA is TGTGCCAGCAGGCGGGTGCCCAGCTCCTACGAGCAGTACTTC.

The sample holds one count of this clone. This rearrangement joins TRBV6-5 to TRBJ2-5; 7 bases are a match to TRBD1. Germline V gene data show CDR1 as MNHEY and CDR2 as SVGAGI. The CDR3 runs to 15 residues. V lost 2 bases to trimming and J lost 5 bases; unmatched junction nucleotides: 8. In nucleotides, the CDR3 is TGTGCCAGCAGTTACGGCAGGGGGAGATGGGAGACCCAGTACTTC. Residues: CASSYGRGRWETQYF.

The chain combines TRBV6-1 with TRBJ1-6, with D hard to call. Germline CDR1 is MNHNS and CDR2 is SASEGT. There are 13 residues in the CDR3. Trimming cost V 1 base and J 7 bases, with 5 bases left between them. The CDR3 sequence is CASSEVVNSPLHF. In nucleotides, the CDR3 is TGTGCCAGCAGTGAAGTCGTCAATTCACCCCTCCACTTT.

Only one count was recorded for this clone. This sequence joins TRBV7-2 and TRBJ1-5, with D possibly matching TRBD1 (5 bases). CDR1 is SGHTA, CDR2 FQGNSA, per germline. V lost 5 bases to trimming and J lost 2 bases, with 13 bases between them. The CDR3 consists of 15 residues. Written as DNA, the CDR3 is TGTGCCAGCAGCCCGGGGGGAGGGGGCAATCAGCCCCAGCATTTT. Protein sequence: CASSPGGGGNQPQHF.

The V call is TRBV6-1, the J call TRBJ2-3, with TRBD2 matching 14 bases. The V segment lost 4 bases and the J segment 4 bases; nucleotides outside the gene matches: 7. The V gene's germline CDR1 is MNHNS and CDR2 SASEGT. The CDR3 sequence is 17 residues long. CDR3 residues: CASSAGGLAGVPDTQYF. The CDR3 nucleotides are TGTGCCAGCAGTGCAGGGGGACTAGCGGGAGTCCCAGATACGCAGTATTTT.

The rearrangement links TRBV18 to TRBJ1-4; no reliable D call. The CDR3 loop spans 16 amino acids. The germline V and J ends were trimmed by 2 bases and 0 bases, with 10 bases remaining between them. CDR1 and CDR2 (germline): KGHSH, LQKENI. The chain's CDR3 is CASSPAQRATNEKLFF. The CDR3 region has the DNA TGTGCCAGCTCACCAGCTCAGCGAGCAACTAATGAAAAACTGTTTTTT. Full variable domain (rest looked up from reference TRBV18 and TRBJ1-4): NAGVMQNPRHLVRRRGQEARLRCSPMKGHSHVYWYRQLPEEGLKFMVYLQKENIIDESGMPKERFSAEFPKEGPSILRIQQVVRGDSAAYFCASSPAQRATNEKLFFGSGTQLSVL.

The rearrangement links TRBV25-1 to TRBJ1-4; 7 positions agree with TRBD1. CDR3 length: 16 residues. Per the germline V gene, CDR1 is MGHDK and CDR2 is SYGVNS. The J segment lost 7 bases and the V segment lost 3 bases, leaving 11 bases of the junction unmatched. Written as DNA, the CDR3 is TGTGCCAGCAGTGAGCACTCCGGACAGGCGACTGAAAAACTGTTTTTT. Amino acids: CASSEHSGQATEKLFF. The full variable domain, rest sourced from reference TRBV25-1 and TRBJ1-4, is EADIYQTPRYLVIGTGKKITLECSQTMGHDKMYWYQQDPGMELHLIHYSYGVNSTEKGDLSSESTVSRIRTEHFPLTLESARPSHTSQYLCASSEHSGQATEKLFFGSGTQLSVL.

This clone was found once. This chain connects TRBV25-1 to TRBJ2-5; D is undetermined. CDR1 is MGHDK and CDR2 is SYGVNS in the germline V gene. Trimming pared 3 bases from V and 7 bases from J, leaving 18 bases between. The length of the CDR3 is 15 residues. Here the CDR3 reads CASSDGGGAPRTQYF. CDR3 coding DNA: TGTGCCAGCAGTGATGGCGGTGGAGCGCCGCGGACCCAGTACTTC.

The chain is built from TRBV19 and TRBJ1-2, with D perhaps matching TRBD1 (5 bases). From germline, CDR1 is LNHDA and CDR2 SQIVND (reference sequence). This CDR3 region has 13 residues. With 6 bases removed from V and 7 bases from J, the gap between germline ends came to 15 bases. The CDR3 DNA follows: TGTGCCAGTAGCCACGGTAATCAGGGTGGCTACACCTTC. Amino acids: CASSHGNQGGYTF.

This chain joins TRBV5-1 and TRBJ2-7; the match to TRBD2 covers 12 bases. Per germline, CDR1 SGHRS and CDR2 YFSETQ. V lost 7 bases, J lost 4 bases, and 12 bases stayed unmatched. CDR3 size: 16 residues. This CDR3 is CASSIVLAGGGYEQYF. The CDR3 DNA reads TGCGCCAGCTCGATAGTACTAGCGGGAGGAGGATACGAGCAGTACTTC.